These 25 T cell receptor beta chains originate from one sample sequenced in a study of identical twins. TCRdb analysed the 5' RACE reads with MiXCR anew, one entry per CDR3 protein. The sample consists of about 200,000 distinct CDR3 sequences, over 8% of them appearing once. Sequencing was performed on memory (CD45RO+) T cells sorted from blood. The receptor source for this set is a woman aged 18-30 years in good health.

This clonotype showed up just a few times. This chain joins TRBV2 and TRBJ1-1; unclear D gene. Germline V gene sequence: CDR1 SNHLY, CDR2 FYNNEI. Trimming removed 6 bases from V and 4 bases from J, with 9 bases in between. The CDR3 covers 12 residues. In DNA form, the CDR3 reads TGTGCCAGCAGCAGGAGCCCCACTGAAGCTTTCTTT. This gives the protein CASSRSPTEAFF. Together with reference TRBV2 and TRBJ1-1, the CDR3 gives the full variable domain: EPEVTQTPSHQVTQMGQEVILRCVPISNHLYFYWYRQILGQKVEFLVSFYNNEISEKSEIFDDQFSVERPDGSNFTLKIRSTKLEDSAMYFCASSRSPTEAFFGQGTRLTVV.

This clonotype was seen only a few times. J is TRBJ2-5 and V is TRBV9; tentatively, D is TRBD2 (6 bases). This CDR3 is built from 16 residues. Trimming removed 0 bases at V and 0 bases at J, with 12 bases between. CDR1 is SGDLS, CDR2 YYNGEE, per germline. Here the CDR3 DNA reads TGTGCCAGCAGCGTAGAGAGTAGCGGCTACCAAGAGACCCAGTACTTC. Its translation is CASSVESSGYQETQYF. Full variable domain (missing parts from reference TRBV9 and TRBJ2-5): DSGVTQTPKHLITATGQRVTLRCSPRSGDLSVYWYQQSLDQGLQFLIQYYNGEERAKGNILERFSAQQFPDLHSELNLSSLELGDSALYFCASSVESSGYQETQYFGPGTRLLVL.

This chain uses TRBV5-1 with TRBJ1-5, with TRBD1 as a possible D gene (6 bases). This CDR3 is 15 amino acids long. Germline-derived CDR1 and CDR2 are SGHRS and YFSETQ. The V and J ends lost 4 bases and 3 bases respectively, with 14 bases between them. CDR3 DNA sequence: TGCGCCAGCAGCCAGGACGGACAGAACAATCAGCCCCAGCATTTT. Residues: CASSQDGQNNQPQHF.

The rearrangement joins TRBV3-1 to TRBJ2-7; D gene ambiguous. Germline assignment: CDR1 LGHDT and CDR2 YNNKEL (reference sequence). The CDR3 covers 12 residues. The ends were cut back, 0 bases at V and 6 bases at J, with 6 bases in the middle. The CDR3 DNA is TGTGCCAGCAGCCAAGATGCTGGCGAGCAGTACTTC. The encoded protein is CASSQDAGEQYF.

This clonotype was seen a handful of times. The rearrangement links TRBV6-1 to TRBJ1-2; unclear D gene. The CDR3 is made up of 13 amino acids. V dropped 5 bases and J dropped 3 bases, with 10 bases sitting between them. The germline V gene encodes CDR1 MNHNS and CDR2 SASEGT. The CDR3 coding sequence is TGTGCCAGCAGTACCCGGGGAGACTATGGCTACACCTTC. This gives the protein CASSTRGDYGYTF.

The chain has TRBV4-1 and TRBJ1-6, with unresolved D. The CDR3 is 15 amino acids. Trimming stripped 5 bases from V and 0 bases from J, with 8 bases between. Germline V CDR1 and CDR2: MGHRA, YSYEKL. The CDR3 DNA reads TGCGCCAGCAGCGACTGGTCCTCCTATAATTCACCCCTCCACTTT. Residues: CASSDWSSYNSPLHF.

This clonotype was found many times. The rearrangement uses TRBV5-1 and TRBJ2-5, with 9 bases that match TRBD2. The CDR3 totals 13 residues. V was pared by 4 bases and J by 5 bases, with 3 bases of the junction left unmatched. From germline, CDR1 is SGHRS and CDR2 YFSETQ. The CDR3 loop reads CASSGSGGETQYF. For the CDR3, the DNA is TGCGCCAGCAGCGGAAGCGGGGGGGAGACCCAGTACTTC. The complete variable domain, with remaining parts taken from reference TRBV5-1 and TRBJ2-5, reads KAGVTQTPRYLIKTRGQQVTLSCSPISGHRSVSWYQQTPGQGLQFLFEYFSETQRNKGNFPGRFSGRQFSNSRSEMNVSTLELGDSALYLCASSGSGGETQYFGPGTRLLVL.

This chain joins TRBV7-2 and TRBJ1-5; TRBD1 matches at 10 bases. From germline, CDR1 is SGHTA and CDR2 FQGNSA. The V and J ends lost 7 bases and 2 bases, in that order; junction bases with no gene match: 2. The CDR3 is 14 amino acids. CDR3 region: CASTGQGGNQPQHF. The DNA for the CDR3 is TGTGCCAGCACCGGACAGGGGGGCAATCAGCCCCAGCATTTT.

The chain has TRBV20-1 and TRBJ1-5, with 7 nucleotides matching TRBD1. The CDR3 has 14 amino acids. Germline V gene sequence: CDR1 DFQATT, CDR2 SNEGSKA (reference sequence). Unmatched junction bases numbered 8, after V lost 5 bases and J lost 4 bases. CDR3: CSALAGTANQPQHF. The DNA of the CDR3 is TGCAGTGCTCTGGCCGGGACAGCTAATCAGCCCCAGCATTTT.

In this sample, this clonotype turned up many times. Written as DNA, the CDR3 is TGTGCCAGCAGGGGGACAGAGTTTAATCAGCCCCAGCATTTT. Protein: CASRGTEFNQPQHF. The V gene is TRBV2, the J gene TRBJ1-5, with TRBD1 matching 7 bases. Germline assignment: CDR1 SNHLY and CDR2 FYNNEI. J gave up 4 bases and V 6 bases, and 6 bases lay outside the gene matches. The CDR3 totals 14 residues.

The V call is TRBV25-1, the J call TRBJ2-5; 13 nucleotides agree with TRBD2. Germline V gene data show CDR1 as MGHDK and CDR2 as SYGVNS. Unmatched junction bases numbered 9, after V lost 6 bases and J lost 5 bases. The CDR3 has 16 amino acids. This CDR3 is CASRGLAGELGETQYF. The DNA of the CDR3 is TGTGCCAGCAGAGGACTAGCGGGAGAATTGGGCGAGACCCAGTACTTC.

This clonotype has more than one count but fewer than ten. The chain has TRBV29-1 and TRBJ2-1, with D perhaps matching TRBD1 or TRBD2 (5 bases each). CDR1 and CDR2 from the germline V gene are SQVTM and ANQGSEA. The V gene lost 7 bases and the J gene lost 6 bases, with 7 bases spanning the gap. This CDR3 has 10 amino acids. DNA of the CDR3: TGCAGCGGGGGGTCCAATGAGCAGTTCTTC. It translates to CSGGSNEQFF.

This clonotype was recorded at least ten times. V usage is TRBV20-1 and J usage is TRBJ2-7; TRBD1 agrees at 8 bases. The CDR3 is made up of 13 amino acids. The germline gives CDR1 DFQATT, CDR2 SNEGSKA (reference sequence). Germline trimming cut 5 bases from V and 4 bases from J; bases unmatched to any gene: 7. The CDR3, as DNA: TGCAGTGCTCCGGGACAGGCGGATTACGAGCAGTACTTC. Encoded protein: CSAPGQADYEQYF.

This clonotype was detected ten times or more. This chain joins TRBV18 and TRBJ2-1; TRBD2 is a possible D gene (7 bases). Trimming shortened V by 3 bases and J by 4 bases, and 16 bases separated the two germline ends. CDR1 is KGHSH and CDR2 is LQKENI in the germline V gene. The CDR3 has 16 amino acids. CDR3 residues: CASSPPSGGAYNEQFF. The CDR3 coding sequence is TGTGCCAGCTCACCTCCCTCGGGGGGCGCTTACAATGAGCAGTTCTTC.

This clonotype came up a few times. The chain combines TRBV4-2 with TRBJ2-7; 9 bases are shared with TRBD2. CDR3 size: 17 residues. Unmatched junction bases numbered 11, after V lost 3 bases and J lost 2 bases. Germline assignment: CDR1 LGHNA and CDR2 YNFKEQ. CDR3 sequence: CASSQGLAGTGPYEQYF. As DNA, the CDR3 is TGTGCCAGCAGCCAGGGGCTAGCGGGGACTGGGCCCTACGAGCAGTACTTC.

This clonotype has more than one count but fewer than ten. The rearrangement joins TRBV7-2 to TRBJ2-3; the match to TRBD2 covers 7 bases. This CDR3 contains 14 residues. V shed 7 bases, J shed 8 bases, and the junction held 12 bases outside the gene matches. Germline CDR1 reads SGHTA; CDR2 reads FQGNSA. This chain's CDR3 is CASTESGTEGTQYF. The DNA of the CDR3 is TGTGCCAGCACCGAAAGCGGGACCGAGGGTACGCAGTATTTT.

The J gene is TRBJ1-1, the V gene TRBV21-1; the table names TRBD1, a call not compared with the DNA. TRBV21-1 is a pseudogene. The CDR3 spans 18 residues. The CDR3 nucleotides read TGTGCCAGCAGCAAAGACCCCGGACAGGGAGGAATGAACACTGAAGCTTTCTTT. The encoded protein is CASSKDPGQGGMNTEAFF.

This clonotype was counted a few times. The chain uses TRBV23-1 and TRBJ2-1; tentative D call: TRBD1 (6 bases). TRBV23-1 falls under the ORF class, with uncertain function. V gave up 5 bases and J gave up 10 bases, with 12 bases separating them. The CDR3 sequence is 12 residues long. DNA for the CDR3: TGCGCCAGCAGTAACCAGGGGCGAGAGCAGTTCTTC. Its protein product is CASSNQGREQFF.

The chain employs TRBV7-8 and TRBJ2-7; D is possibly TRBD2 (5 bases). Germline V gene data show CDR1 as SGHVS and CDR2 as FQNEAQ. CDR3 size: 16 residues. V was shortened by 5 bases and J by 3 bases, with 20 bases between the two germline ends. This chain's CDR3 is CASSPLLGSSFYEQYF. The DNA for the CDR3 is TGTGCCAGCAGCCCCCTGTTAGGGAGTTCTTTCTACGAGCAGTACTTC.

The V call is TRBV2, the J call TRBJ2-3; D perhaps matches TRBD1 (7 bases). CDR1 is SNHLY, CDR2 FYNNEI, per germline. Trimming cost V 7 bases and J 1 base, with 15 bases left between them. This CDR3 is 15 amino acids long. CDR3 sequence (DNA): TGTGCCAGCAAGGGAGGACAGGCCCGCACAGATACGCAGTATTTT. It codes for CASKGGQARTDTQYF.

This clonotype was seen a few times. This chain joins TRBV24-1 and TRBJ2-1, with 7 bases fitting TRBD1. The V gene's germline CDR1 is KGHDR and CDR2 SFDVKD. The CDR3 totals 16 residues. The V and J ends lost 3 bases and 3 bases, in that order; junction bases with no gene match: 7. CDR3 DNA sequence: TGTGCCACCAGTGATCCACAGGGGAGAGGCTACAATGAGCAGTTCTTC. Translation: CATSDPQGRGYNEQFF.

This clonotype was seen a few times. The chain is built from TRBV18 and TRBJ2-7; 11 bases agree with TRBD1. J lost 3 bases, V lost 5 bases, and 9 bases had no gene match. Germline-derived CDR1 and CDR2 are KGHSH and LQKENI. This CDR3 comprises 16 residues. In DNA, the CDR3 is TGTGCCAGCTCAATGTCCGGACAGGGGGCGTACTACGAGCAGTACTTC. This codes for CASSMSGQGAYYEQYF.

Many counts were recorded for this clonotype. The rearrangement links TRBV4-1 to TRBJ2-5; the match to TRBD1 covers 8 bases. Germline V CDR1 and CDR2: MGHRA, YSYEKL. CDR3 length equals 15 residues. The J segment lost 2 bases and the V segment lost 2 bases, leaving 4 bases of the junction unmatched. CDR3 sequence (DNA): TGCGCCAGCAGCCAAAGACAGGGGTGGCAAGAGACCCAGTACTTC. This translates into CASSQRQGWQETQYF.

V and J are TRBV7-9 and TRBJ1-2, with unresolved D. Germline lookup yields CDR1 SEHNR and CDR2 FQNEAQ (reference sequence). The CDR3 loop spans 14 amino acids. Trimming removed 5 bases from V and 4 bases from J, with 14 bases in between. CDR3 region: CASSMDGGSYGYTF. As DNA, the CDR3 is TGTGCCAGCAGCATGGACGGAGGTAGCTATGGCTACACCTTC.

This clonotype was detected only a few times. The CDR3 region has the DNA TGTGCCAGCTCGAGGGGTGGAGGGCCAAGCTCCTACGAGCAGTACTTC. Protein: CASSRGGGPSSYEQYF. V is TRBV28 and J is TRBJ2-7; tentatively, D is TRBD2 (6 bases). Trimming left V 8 bases short and J 0 bases short, with 20 bases between. Germline loops: CDR1 MDHEN, CDR2 SYDVKM. CDR3 length: 16 residues.